This T cell receptor beta chain was sequenced for a study of molecular identifiers for immune sequencing clone quantification. Findings and caveats of the study: Underestimated sizes of highly expanded clones could result from identical TCR molecules that share a barcode. Over 99% of CMV-specific effector molecules, but under 1% of naive ones, were in clones above 20 copies.

TCRdb independently ran MiXCR on the PCR reads; one entry per CDR3 protein. The repertoire consists of tens of thousands of distinct CDR3 sequences, with about 17% occurring once and the leading ten covering 1.4% to 1.5%. This CDR3 spans 15 amino acids. The V segment lost 7 bases and the J segment 3 bases; nucleotides outside the gene matches: 8. Notes on this clonotype: Antigen unknown.

Sequencing used naive CD8+ T cells from blood, with Jurkat cell RNA spiked in. The subset denotes: FACS-sorted CD8+CD4-CCR7+CD45RA+ naive T cells. The sequence derives from a human donor in good health. Some libraries in this study had Jurkat cell RNA spiked in. V is TRBV12-3 or TRBV12-4 and J is TRBJ2-7; 11 nucleotides agree with TRBD1. CDR3 nucleotide sequence: TGTGCCAGCAACCTAGGGGGACAGGGGGTCTACGAGCAGTACTTC. Protein product: CASNLGGQGVYEQYF.